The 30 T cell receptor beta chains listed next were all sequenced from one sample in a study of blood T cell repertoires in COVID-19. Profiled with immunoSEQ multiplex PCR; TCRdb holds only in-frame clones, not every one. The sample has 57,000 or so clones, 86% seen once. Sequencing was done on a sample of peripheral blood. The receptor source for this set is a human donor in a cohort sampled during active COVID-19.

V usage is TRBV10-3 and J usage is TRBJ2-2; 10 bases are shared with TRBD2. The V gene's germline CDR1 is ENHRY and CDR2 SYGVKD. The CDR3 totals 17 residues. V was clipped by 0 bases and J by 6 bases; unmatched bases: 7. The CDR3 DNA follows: TGTGCCATCAGTGAGTCTGGTCTAGCGGGAGAAGCCGGGGAGCTGTTTTTT. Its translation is CAISESGLAGEAGELFF.

The CDR3 nucleotides read TGCGCCAGCAGCTTGGAGACAGGGTATGGAGAGACCCAGTACTTC. Its translation: CASSLETGYGETQYF. V and J are TRBV5-1 and TRBJ2-5, with 7 bases that match TRBD1. The length of the CDR3 is 15 residues. Germline-derived CDR1 and CDR2 are SGHRS and YFSETQ. V was clipped by 0 bases and J by 4 bases; unmatched bases: 6.

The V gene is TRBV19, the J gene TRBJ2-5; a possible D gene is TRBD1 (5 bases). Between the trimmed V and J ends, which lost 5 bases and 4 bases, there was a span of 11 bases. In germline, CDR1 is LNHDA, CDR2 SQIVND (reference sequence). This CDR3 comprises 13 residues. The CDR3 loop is CASSADTGETQYF. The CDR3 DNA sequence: TGTGCCAGTAGTGCGGACACGGGAGAGACCCAGTACTTC. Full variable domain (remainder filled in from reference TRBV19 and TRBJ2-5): DGGITQSPKYLFRKEGQNVTLSCEQNLNHDAMYWYRQDPGQGLRLIYYSQIVNDFQKGDIAEGYSVSREKKESFPLTVTSAQKNPTAFYLCASSADTGETQYFGPGTRLLVL.

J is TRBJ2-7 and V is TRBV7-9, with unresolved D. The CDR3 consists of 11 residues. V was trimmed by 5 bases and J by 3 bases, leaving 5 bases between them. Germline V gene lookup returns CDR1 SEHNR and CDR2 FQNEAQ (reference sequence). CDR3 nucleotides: TGTGCCAGCAGCCCCAGCTACGAGCAGTACTTC. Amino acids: CASSPSYEQYF.

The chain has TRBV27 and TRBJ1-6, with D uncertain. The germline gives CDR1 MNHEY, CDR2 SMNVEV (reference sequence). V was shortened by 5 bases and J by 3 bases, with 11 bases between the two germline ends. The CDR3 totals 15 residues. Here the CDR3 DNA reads TGTGCCAGCAGTCGGATGACAAGCTATAATTCACCCCTCCACTTT. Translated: CASSRMTSYNSPLHF.

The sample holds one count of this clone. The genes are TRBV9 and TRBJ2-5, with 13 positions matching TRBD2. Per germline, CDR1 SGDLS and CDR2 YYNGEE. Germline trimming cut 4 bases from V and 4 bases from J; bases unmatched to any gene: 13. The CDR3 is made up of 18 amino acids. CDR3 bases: TGTGCCAGCAGCCCTTCCTTCGGACTAGCGGGAGAGGGAGAGACCCAGTACTTC. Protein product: CASSPSFGLAGEGETQYF. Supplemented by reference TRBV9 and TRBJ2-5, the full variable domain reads DSGVTQTPKHLITATGQRVTLRCSPRSGDLSVYWYQQSLDQGLQFLIQYYNGEERAKGNILERFSAQQFPDLHSELNLSSLELGDSALYFCASSPSFGLAGEGETQYFGPGTRLLVL.

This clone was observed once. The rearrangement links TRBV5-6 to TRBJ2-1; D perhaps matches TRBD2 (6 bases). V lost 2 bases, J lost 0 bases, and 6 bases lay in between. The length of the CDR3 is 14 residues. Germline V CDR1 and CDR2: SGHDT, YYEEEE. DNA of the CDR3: TGTGCCAGCAGCTTAGCGGGCTCCTACAATGAGCAGTTCTTC. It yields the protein CASSLAGSYNEQFF. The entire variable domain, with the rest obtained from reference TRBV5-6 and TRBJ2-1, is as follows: DAGVTQSPTHLIKTRGQQVTLRCSPKSGHDTVSWYQQALGQGPQFIFQYYEEEERQRGNFPDRFSGHQFPNYSSELNVNALLLGDSALYLCASSLAGSYNEQFFGPGTRLTVL.

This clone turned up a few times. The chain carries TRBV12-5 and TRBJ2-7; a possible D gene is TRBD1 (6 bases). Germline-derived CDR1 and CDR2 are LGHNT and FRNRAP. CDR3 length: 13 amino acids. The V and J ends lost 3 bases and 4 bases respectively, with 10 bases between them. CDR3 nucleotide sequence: TGTGCTAGTGGTTTAGAAACAGGGTACGAGCAGTACTTC. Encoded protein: CASGLETGYEQYF. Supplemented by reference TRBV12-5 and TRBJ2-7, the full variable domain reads DARVTQTPRHKVTEMGQEVTMRCQPILGHNTVFWYRQTMMQGLELLAYFRNRAPLDDSGMPKDRFSAEMPDATLATLKIQPSEPRDSAVYFCASGLETGYEQYFGPGTRLTVT.

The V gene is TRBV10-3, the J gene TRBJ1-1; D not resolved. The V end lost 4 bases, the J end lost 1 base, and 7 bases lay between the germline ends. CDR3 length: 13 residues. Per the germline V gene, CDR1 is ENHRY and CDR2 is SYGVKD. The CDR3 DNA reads TGTGCCATCAGTGTTCAGGAGAACACTGAAGCTTTCTTT. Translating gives CAISVQENTEAFF.

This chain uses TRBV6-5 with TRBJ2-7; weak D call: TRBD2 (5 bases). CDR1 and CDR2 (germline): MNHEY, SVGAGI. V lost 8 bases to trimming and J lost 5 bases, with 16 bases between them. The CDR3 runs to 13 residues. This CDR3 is CASPGSPTDEQYF. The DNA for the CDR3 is TGTGCCAGCCCGGGATCGCCAACCGACGAGCAGTACTTC.

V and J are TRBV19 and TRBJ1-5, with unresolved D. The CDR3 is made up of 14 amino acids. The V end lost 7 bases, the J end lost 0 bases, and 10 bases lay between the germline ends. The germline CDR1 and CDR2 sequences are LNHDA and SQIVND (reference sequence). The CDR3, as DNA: TGTGCCAGTACCGAGAGATATAGCAATCAGCCCCAGCATTTT. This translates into CASTERYSNQPQHF. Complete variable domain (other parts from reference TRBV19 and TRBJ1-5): DGGITQSPKYLFRKEGQNVTLSCEQNLNHDAMYWYRQDPGQGLRLIYYSQIVNDFQKGDIAEGYSVSREKKESFPLTVTSAQKNPTAFYLCASTERYSNQPQHFGDGTRLSIL.

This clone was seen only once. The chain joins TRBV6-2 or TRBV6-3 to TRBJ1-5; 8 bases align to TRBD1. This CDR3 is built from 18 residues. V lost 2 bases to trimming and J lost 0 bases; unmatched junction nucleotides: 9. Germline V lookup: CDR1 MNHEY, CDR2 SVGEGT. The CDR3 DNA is TGTGCCAGCAGTTACCCTTCCGGGACAGGTATTAGCAATCAGCCCCAGCATTTT. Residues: CASSYPSGTGISNQPQHF.

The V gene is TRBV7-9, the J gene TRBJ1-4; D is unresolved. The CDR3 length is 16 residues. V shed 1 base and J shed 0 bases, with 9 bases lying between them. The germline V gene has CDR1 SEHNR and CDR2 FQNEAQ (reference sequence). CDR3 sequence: CASSLGQFPTNEKLFF. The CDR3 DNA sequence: TGTGCCAGCAGCTTAGGCCAGTTCCCAACTAATGAAAAACTGTTTTTT.

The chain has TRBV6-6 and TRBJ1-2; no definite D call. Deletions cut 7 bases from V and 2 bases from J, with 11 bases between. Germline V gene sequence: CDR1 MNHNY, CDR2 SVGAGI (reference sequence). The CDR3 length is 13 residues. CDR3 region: CASKADGNYGYTF. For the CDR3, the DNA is TGTGCCAGCAAAGCGGACGGCAACTATGGCTACACCTTC.

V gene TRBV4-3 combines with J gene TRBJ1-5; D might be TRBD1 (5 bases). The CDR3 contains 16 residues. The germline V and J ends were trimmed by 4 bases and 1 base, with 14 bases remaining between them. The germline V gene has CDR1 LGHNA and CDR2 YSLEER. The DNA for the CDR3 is TGCGCCAGCAGCCGAGACAGAAGCGGGAGCAATCAGCCCCAGCATTTT. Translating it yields CASSRDRSGSNQPQHF.

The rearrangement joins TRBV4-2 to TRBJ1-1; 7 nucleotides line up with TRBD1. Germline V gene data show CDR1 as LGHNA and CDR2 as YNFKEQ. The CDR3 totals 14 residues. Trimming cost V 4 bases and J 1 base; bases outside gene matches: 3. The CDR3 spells CASSRTGKNTEAFF. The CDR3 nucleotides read TGTGCCAGCAGCCGGACAGGAAAGAACACTGAAGCTTTCTTT.

CDR3 residues: CASSIQGSGYTF. The CDR3 DNA is TGTGCCAGCAGTATACAGGGAAGTGGCTACACCTTC. The J gene is TRBJ1-2, the V gene TRBV2, with a possible D match to TRBD1 (6 bases). CDR1 and CDR2 from the germline V gene are SNHLY and FYNNEI. Trimming removed 5 bases at V and 7 bases at J, with 11 bases between. The CDR3 has 12 amino acids.

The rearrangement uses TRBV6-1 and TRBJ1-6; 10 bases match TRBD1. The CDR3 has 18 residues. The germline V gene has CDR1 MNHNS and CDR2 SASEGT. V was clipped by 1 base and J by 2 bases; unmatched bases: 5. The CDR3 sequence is CASSEVGDRGTYNSPLHF. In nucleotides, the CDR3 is TGTGCCAGCAGTGAAGTCGGGGACAGGGGCACCTATAATTCACCCCTCCACTTT.

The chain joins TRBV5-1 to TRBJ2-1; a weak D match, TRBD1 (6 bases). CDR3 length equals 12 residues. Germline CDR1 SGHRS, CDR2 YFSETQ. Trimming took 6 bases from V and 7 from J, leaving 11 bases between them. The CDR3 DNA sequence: TGCGCCAGCACCATTAGGGGGAATGAGCAGTTCTTC. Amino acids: CASTIRGNEQFF.

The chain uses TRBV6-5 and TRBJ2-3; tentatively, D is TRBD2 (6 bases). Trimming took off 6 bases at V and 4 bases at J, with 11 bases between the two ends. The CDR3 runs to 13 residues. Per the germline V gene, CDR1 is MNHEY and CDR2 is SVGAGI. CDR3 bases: TGTGCCAGCAGAATAGGGACTTCAGATACGCAGTATTTT. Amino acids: CASRIGTSDTQYF.

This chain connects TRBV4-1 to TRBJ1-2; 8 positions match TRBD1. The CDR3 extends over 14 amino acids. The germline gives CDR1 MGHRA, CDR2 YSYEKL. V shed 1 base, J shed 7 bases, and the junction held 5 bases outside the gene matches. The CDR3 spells CASSQGRTGFGYTF. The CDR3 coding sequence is TGCGCCAGCAGCCAAGGGCGGACAGGGTTTGGCTACACCTTC.

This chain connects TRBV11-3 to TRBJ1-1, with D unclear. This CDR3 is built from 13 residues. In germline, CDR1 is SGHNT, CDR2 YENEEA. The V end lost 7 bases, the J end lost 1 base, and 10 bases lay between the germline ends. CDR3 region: CASNQRQNTEAFF. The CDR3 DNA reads TGTGCCAGCAACCAGAGACAGAACACTGAAGCTTTCTTT.

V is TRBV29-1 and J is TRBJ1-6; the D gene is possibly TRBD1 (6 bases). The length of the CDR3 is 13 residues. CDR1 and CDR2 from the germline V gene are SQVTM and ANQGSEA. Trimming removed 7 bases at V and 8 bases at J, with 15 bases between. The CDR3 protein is CSENGTKDSPLHF. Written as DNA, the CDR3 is TGCAGCGAAAACGGGACAAAGGATTCACCCCTCCACTTT.

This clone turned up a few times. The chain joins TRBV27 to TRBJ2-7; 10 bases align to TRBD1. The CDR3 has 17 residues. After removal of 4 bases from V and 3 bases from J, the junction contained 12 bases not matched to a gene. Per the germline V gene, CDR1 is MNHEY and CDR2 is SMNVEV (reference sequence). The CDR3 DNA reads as TGTGCCAGCAGTTCTCCGACCGGGACAGGGGTACACTACGAGCAGTACTTC. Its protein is CASSSPTGTGVHYEQYF.

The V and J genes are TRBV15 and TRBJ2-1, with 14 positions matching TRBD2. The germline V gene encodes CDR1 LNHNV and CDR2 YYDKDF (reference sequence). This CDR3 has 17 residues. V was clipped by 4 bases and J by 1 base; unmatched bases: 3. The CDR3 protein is CATSTGTSGSSYNEQFF. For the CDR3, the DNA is TGTGCCACCAGCACCGGGACTAGCGGGAGTTCCTACAATGAGCAGTTCTTC.

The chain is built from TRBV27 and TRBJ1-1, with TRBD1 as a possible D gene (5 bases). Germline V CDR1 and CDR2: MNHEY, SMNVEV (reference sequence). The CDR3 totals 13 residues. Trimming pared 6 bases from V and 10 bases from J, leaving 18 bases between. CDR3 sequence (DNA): TGTGCCAGCAGCCTTAGCGGGACCGGCGGAGCTTTCTTT. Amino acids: CASSLSGTGGAFF.

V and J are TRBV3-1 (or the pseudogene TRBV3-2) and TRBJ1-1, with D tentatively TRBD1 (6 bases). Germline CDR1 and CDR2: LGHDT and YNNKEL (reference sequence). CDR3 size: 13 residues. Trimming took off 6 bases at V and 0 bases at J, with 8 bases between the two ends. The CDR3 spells CASSRGMNTEAFF. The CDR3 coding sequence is TGTGCCAGCAGTAGGGGGATGAACACTGAAGCTTTCTTT.

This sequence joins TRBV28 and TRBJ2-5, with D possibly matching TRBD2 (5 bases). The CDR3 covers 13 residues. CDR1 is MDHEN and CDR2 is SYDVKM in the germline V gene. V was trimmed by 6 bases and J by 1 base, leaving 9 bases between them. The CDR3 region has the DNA TGTGCCAGCAGCCCGGGAATCCAAGAGACCCAGTACTTC. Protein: CASSPGIQETQYF.

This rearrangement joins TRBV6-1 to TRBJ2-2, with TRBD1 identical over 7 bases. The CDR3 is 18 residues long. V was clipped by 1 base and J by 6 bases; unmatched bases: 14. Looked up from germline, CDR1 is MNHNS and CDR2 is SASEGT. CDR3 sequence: CASSEVPHRGLGPGELFF. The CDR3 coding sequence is TGTGCCAGCAGTGAAGTTCCACACAGGGGTCTGGGTCCCGGGGAGCTGTTTTTT.

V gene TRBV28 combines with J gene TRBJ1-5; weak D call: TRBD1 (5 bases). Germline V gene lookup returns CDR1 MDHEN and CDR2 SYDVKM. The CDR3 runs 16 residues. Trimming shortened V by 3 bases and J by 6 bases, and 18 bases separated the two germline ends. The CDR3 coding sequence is TGTGCCAGCAGTTTGTTGAGGCAGGGAAGGGGTCAGCCCCAGCATTTT. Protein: CASSLLRQGRGQPQHF.